These T cell receptor beta chains were read from a single sample in a study of T cell repertoires in cytomegalovirus infection. Each CDR3 protein gets one entry after TCRdb re-called the reads with MiXCR. The sample lists 700,000 to 850,000 distinct CDR3 sequences; approximately 29% were seen once. For these TCRs, the target antigens are not known. The sequenced sample was cultured CD8+ T cells from PBMCs, obtained from culture after CMV antigen stimulation. The origin of the receptors is a human donor in good health (CMV status not recorded). Some clones in this sample may be carry-over from other donors' samples. CDR3s include the opening cysteine and the closing phenylalanine or tryptophan. The order of the fields is V gene, D gene, clone size, J gene, CDR3 DNA, CDR3 protein. The D gene is left open where the match is weak. Rows give clone size only sometimes, using once, few, many, or a class for an expanded clone.

v_gene: TRBV7-2
d_gene: TRBD1
abundance: few
j_gene: TRBJ1-2
CDR3nt: TGTGCCAGCAGCCTCACTGGGCTCCGGGACAGCTATGGCTACACCTTC
CDR3aa: CASSLTGLRDSYGYTF

v_gene: TRBV12-5
d_gene: .
abundance: few
j_gene: TRBJ1-2
CDR3nt: TGTGCTAGTGGTTTGGAGCGACGTCGTGGCTACACCTTC
CDR3aa: CASGLERRRGYTF

v_gene: TRBV11-2
d_gene: .
abundance: .
j_gene: TRBJ2-1
CDR3nt: TGTGCCAGCAGCCCGCTGACTGAGACCTACAATGAGCAGTTCTTC
CDR3aa: CASSPLTETYNEQFF

v_gene: TRBV12-3/TRBV12-4
d_gene: .
abundance: few
j_gene: TRBJ1-5
CDR3nt: TGTGCCAGCAGTTTTGAGTACAACCTCCAGCATTTT
CDR3aa: CASSFEYNLQHF

v_gene: TRBV7-3
d_gene: .
abundance: .
j_gene: TRBJ2-1
CDR3nt: TGTGCCAGCAGCTTATCGCCTCCCAGTCCCTACAATGAGCAGTTCTTC
CDR3aa: CASSLSPPSPYNEQFF

v_gene: TRBV27
d_gene: .
abundance: few
j_gene: TRBJ2-1
CDR3nt: TGTGCCAGCAGTTTGGTAAGGGCCCTACCATACAATGAGCAGTTCTTC
CDR3aa: CASSLVRALPYNEQFF

v_gene: TRBV24-1
d_gene: .
abundance: .
j_gene: TRBJ2-3
CDR3nt: TGTGCCACCAGTGACTCGATGGGGTACCCAAGCACAGATACGCAGTATTTT
CDR3aa: CATSDSMGYPSTDTQYF

v_gene: TRBV4-1
d_gene: .
abundance: many
j_gene: TRBJ1-1
CDR3nt: TGCGCCAGCAGCCAAGGGGCTGAAGCTTTCTTT
CDR3aa: CASSQGAEAFF

v_gene: TRBV27
d_gene: .
abundance: .
j_gene: TRBJ2-7
CDR3nt: TGTGCCAGCAGTTGGGGGACGGCAAGCTACGAGCAGTACTTC
CDR3aa: CASSWGTASYEQYF

v_gene: TRBV14
d_gene: .
abundance: .
j_gene: TRBJ1-6
CDR3nt: TGTGCCAGCAGCCAAGTAGTTAATTCACCCCTCCACTTT
CDR3aa: CASSQVVNSPLHF

v_gene: TRBV13
d_gene: .
abundance: few
j_gene: TRBJ2-5
CDR3nt: TGTGCCAGCAGCTCCCCCCTGCACGACCAAGAGACCCAGTACTTC
CDR3aa: CASSSPLHDQETQYF

v_gene: TRBV11-2
d_gene: .
abundance: few
j_gene: TRBJ1-2
CDR3nt: TGTGCCAGCAGCTTGGGCGTCGCTAACTATGGCTACACCTTC
CDR3aa: CASSLGVANYGYTF

v_gene: TRBV12-3/TRBV12-4
d_gene: .
abundance: .
j_gene: TRBJ2-2
CDR3nt: TGTGCCAGCAACCGCCCGGGACATAACACCGGGGAGCTGTTTTTT
CDR3aa: CASNRPGHNTGELFF

v_gene: TRBV12-3/TRBV12-4
d_gene: .
abundance: .
j_gene: TRBJ1-4
CDR3nt: TGTGCCAGCAGTCCCCCCGGTCAGGGATTGATATTTTTT
CDR3aa: CASSPPGQGLIFF

v_gene: TRBV7-8
d_gene: .
abundance: .
j_gene: TRBJ2-2
CDR3nt: TGTGCCAGCAGCTTAAATCGACACTGGAGCTCCAGCGTGAACACCGGGGAGCTGTTTTTT
CDR3aa: CASSLNRHWSSSVNTGELFF

v_gene: TRBV7-9
d_gene: TRBD1
abundance: few
j_gene: TRBJ1-1
CDR3nt: TGTGCCAGCAGCTTGGGGGACAGGGAGAACACTGAAGCTTTCTTT
CDR3aa: CASSLGDRENTEAFF

v_gene: TRBV20-1
d_gene: TRBD2
abundance: .
j_gene: TRBJ2-1
CDR3nt: TGCAGTGCTGGGTCCCTAGCGGGGGCGTACAATGAGCAGTTCTTC
CDR3aa: CSAGSLAGAYNEQFF

v_gene: TRBV5-4
d_gene: TRBD1
abundance: many
j_gene: TRBJ2-3
CDR3nt: TGTGCCAGCAGCTCCTCGGGACAGGGCGTGACGCAGTATTTT
CDR3aa: CASSSSGQGVTQYF

v_gene: TRBV4-1
d_gene: .
abundance: .
j_gene: TRBJ2-5
CDR3nt: TGCGCCAGCAGCCAAGAGGGGGGGCGAGAGACCCAGTACTTC
CDR3aa: CASSQEGGRETQYF

v_gene: TRBV6-5
d_gene: .
abundance: few
j_gene: TRBJ1-4
CDR3nt: TGTGCCAGCAGTTACTCGATGGCAGCAACTAATGAAAAACTGTTTTTT
CDR3aa: CASSYSMAATNEKLFF

v_gene: TRBV6-2/TRBV6-3
d_gene: .
abundance: .
j_gene: TRBJ2-6
CDR3nt: TGTGCCAGCAGTTACTCCTTCATCCGGCTGACTTTC
CDR3aa: CASSYSFIRLTF

v_gene: TRBV7-3
d_gene: .
abundance: few
j_gene: TRBJ1-1
CDR3nt: TGTGCCAGCAGCGCACGGATGAACACTGAAGCTTTCTTT
CDR3aa: CASSARMNTEAFF

v_gene: TRBV6-2/TRBV6-3
d_gene: .
abundance: .
j_gene: TRBJ2-2
CDR3nt: TGTGCCAGCAGTTACTCGAAAACGGGATCGAACACCGGGGAGCTGTTTTTT
CDR3aa: CASSYSKTGSNTGELFF

v_gene: TRBV12-3/TRBV12-4
d_gene: TRBD1
abundance: .
j_gene: TRBJ2-7
CDR3nt: TGTGCCAGCAGTGGGCCAGGGGGCAAGTACTTC
CDR3aa: CASSGPGGKYF

v_gene: TRBV7-6
d_gene: .
abundance: many
j_gene: TRBJ2-1
CDR3nt: TGTGCCAGCAGCCTGAGGGGACCGTCCCCCAATGAGCAGTTCTTC
CDR3aa: CASSLRGPSPNEQFF

v_gene: TRBV4-1
d_gene: TRBD2
abundance: .
j_gene: TRBJ2-3
CDR3nt: TGTGCCAGCAGCCAAGATCTGATCGGGGGGATCACAGATACGCAGTATTTT
CDR3aa: CASSQDLIGGITDTQYF

v_gene: TRBV7-6
d_gene: TRBD1
abundance: .
j_gene: TRBJ2-7
CDR3nt: TGTGCCAGCAGCTTAGCTGAGGGGGCTGGCGAGCAGTACTTC
CDR3aa: CASSLAEGAGEQYF

v_gene: TRBV11-3
d_gene: TRBD2
abundance: .
j_gene: TRBJ2-5
CDR3nt: TGTGCCAGCCCCCTAGGAGCGGGGATAAACCAAGAGACCCAGTACTTC
CDR3aa: CASPLGAGINQETQYF

v_gene: TRBV24-1
d_gene: .
abundance: few
j_gene: TRBJ2-4
CDR3nt: TGTGCCACCAGTGAAGTTTGGACAGACAGAGCCAAAAACATTCAGTACTTC
CDR3aa: CATSEVWTDRAKNIQYF

v_gene: TRBV4-3
d_gene: .
abundance: few
j_gene: TRBJ1-6
CDR3nt: TGCGCCAGCAGCCAAGGGGCCTCCTTTAATTCACCCCTCCACTTT
CDR3aa: CASSQGASFNSPLHF

v_gene: TRBV4-3
d_gene: .
abundance: .
j_gene: TRBJ1-2
CDR3nt: TGCGCCAGCAGCCAAGATCGGGCAGGGGTTTATGGCTACACCTTC
CDR3aa: CASSQDRAGVYGYTF

v_gene: TRBV27
d_gene: .
abundance: few
j_gene: TRBJ2-3
CDR3nt: TGTGCCAGCAGTGTGGGGGATACGCAGTATTTT
CDR3aa: CASSVGDTQYF

v_gene: TRBV7-9
d_gene: .
abundance: many
j_gene: TRBJ1-1
CDR3nt: TGTGCCAGCAGCCAAGATGTTGTATGGAACACTGAAGCTTTCTTT
CDR3aa: CASSQDVVWNTEAFF

v_gene: TRBV20-1
d_gene: .
abundance: .
j_gene: TRBJ2-3
CDR3nt: TGCAGTGCGAGATCTCTGCGCACAGATACGCAGTATTTT
CDR3aa: CSARSLRTDTQYF

v_gene: TRBV19
d_gene: .
abundance: .
j_gene: TRBJ2-6
CDR3nt: TGTGCCAGTAGTACCAGGGGGGAAGGGTCCGGGGCCAACGTCCTGACTTTC
CDR3aa: CASSTRGEGSGANVLTF

v_gene: TRBV6-2/TRBV6-3
d_gene: .
abundance: many
j_gene: TRBJ1-1
CDR3nt: TGTGCCAGCAGTTCTTCAACAGGGCGAGGGAACACTGAAGCTTTCTTT
CDR3aa: CASSSSTGRGNTEAFF

v_gene: TRBV7-6
d_gene: .
abundance: .
j_gene: TRBJ2-5
CDR3nt: TGTGCCAGCCCCCCCCAAGAGACCCAGTACTTC
CDR3aa: CASPPQETQYF

v_gene: TRBV12-3/TRBV12-4
d_gene: TRBD2
abundance: .
j_gene: TRBJ2-3
CDR3nt: TGTGCCAGCAGTTTAAAGCTCGCGGGGGGGCCTTTAGACACAGATACGCAGTATTTT
CDR3aa: CASSLKLAGGPLDTDTQYF

v_gene: TRBV4-1
d_gene: .
abundance: many
j_gene: TRBJ1-5
CDR3nt: TGCGCCAGCAGCCAAGTCGTAAATCAGCCCCAGCATTTT
CDR3aa: CASSQVVNQPQHF